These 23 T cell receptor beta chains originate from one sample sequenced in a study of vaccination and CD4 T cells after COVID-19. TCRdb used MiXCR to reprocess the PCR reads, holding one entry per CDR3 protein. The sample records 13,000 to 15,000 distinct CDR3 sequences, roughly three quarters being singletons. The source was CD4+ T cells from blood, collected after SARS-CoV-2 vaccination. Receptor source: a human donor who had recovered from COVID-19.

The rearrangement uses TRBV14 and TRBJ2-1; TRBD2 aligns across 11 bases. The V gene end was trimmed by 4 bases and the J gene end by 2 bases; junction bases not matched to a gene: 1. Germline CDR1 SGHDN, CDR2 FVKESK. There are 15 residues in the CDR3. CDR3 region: CASSPTSGAYNEQFF. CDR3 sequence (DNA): TGTGCCAGCAGCCCGACTAGCGGGGCCTACAATGAGCAGTTCTTC.

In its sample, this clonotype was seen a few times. CDR3 sequence (DNA): TGTGCCAGCTTCCCAAAAAGGGATAGCAATCAGCCCCAGCATTTT. It encodes CASFPKRDSNQPQHF. The chain is built from TRBV27 and TRBJ1-5, with no clear D. CDR1 and CDR2 from the germline V gene are MNHEY and SMNVEV (reference sequence). The CDR3 has 15 amino acids. With 8 bases removed from V and 0 bases from J, the gap between germline ends came to 14 bases.

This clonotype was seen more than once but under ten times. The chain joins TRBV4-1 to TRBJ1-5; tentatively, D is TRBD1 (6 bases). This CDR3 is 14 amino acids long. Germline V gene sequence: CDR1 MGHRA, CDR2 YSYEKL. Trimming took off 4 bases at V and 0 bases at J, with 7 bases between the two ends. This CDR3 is CASSPGDSNQPQHF. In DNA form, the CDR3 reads TGCGCCAGCAGCCCAGGGGATAGCAATCAGCCCCAGCATTTT.

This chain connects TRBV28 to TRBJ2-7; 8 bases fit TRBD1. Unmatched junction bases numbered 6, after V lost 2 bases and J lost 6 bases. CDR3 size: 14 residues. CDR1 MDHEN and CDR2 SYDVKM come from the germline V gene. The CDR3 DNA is TGTGCCAGCAGTTTAGGGGACAGGAAGGGCGAGCAGTACTTC. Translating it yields CASSLGDRKGEQYF.

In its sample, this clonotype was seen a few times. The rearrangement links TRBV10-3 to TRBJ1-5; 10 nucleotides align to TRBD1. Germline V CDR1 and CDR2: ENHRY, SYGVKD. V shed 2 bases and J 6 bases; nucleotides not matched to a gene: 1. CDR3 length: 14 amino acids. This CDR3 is CAISEGQGVQPQHF. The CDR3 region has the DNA TGTGCCATCAGTGAGGGACAGGGGGTTCAGCCCCAGCATTTT.

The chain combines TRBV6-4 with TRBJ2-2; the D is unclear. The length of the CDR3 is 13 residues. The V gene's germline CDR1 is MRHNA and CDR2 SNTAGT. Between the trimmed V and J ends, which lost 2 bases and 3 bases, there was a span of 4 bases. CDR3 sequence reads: CASSDRDTGELFF. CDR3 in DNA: TGTGCCAGCAGTGACAGGGACACCGGGGAGCTGTTTTTT.

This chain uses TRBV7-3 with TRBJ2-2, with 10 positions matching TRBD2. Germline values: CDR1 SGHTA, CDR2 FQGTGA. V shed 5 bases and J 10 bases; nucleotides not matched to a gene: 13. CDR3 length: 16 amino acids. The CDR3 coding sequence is TGTGCCAGCAGCACAACCTCTAGCGGGGGATTGACGGAGCTGTTTTTT. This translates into CASSTTSSGGLTELFF.

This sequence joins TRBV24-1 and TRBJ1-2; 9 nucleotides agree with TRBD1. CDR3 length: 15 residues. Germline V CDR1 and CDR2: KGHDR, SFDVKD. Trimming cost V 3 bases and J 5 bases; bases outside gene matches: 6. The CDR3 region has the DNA TGTGCCACCAGTGATCCCGGGACAGGGACATATGGCTACACCTTC. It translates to CATSDPGTGTYGYTF.

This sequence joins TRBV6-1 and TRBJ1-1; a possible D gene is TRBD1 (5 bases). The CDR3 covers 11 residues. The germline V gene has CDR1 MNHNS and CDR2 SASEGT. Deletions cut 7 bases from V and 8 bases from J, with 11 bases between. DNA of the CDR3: TGTGCCAGCAACCTGGGGGTGGAAGCTTTCTTT. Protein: CASNLGVEAFF.

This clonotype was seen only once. This CDR3 is CASSGDVDSLYNEQFF. Here the CDR3 DNA reads TGTGCCAGTTCCGGGGACGTAGACAGCCTTTACAATGAGCAGTTCTTC. The chain joins TRBV19 to TRBJ2-1, with D perhaps TRBD1 or TRBD2 (5 bases each). CDR3 size: 16 residues. Germline CDR1 and CDR2: LNHDA and SQIVND (reference sequence). The V end was cut by 8 bases, the J end by 4 bases, with 21 bases between.

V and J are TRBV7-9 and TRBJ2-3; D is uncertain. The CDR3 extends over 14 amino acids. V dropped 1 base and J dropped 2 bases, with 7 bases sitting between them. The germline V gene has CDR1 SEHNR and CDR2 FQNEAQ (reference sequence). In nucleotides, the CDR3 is TGTGCCAGCAGCTTAGAGGGAAACACAGATACGCAGTATTTT. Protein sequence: CASSLEGNTDTQYF.

CDR3 bases: TGTGCCAGCAGCCGGACAGGGTTGGATGGCTACACCTTC. This gives the protein CASSRTGLDGYTF. The V and J genes are TRBV7-9 and TRBJ1-2, with TRBD1 matching 8 bases. This CDR3 is 13 amino acids long. After removal of 5 bases from V and 6 bases from J, the junction contained 5 bases not matched to a gene. Looked up from germline, CDR1 is SEHNR and CDR2 is FQNEAQ (reference sequence).

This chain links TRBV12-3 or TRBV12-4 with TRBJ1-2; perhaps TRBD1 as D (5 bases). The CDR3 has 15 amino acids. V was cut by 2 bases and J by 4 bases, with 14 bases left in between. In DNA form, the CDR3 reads TGTGCCAGCAGTTTACGGGGCAGGGCTTTCTATGGCTACACCTTC. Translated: CASSLRGRAFYGYTF.

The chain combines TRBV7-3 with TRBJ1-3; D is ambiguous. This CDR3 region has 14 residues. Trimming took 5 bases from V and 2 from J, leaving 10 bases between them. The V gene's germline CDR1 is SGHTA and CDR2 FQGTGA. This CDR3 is CASSPGGAGNTIYF. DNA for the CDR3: TGTGCCAGCAGCCCCGGCGGGGCTGGAAACACCATATATTTT.

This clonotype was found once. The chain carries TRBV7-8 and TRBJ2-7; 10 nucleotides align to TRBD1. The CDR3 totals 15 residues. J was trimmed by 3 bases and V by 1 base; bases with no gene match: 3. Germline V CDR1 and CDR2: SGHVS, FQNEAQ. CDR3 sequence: CASSLGDRGNYEQYF. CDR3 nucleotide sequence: TGTGCCAGCAGCTTAGGGGACAGGGGAAACTACGAGCAGTACTTC.

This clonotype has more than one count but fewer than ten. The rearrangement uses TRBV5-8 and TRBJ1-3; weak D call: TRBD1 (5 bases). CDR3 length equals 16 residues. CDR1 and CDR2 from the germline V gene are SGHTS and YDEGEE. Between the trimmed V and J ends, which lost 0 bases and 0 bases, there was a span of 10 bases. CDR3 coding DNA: TGTGCCAGCAGCTTGGGAGGCGACAGCTCTGGAAACACCATATATTTT. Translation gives CASSLGGDSSGNTIYF.

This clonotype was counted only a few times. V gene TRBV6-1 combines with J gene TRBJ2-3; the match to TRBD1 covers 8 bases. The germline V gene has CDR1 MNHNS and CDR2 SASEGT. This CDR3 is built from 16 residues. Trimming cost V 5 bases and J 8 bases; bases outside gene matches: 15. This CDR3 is CASSPSGTGSSLTQYF. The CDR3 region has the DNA TGTGCCAGCAGTCCCTCCGGGACAGGTTCCTCCCTTACGCAGTATTTT.

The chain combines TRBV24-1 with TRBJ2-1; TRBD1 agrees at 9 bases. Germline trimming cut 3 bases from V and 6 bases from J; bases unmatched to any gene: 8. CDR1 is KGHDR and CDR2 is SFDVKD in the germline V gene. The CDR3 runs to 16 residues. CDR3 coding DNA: TGTGCCACCAGTGATCGAACAGGGGGCGCCCCCAATGAGCAGTTCTTC. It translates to CATSDRTGGAPNEQFF.

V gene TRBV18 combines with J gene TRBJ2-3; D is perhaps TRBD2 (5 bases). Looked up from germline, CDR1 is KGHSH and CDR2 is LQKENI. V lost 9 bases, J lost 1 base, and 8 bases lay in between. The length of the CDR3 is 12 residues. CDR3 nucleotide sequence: TGTGCCAGTTCCGGGGGCACAGATACGCAGTATTTT. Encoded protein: CASSGGTDTQYF.

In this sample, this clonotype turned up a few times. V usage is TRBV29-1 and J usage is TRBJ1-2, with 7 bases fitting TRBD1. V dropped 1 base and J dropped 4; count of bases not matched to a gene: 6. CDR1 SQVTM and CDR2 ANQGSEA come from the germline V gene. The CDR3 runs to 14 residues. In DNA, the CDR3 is TGCAGCGTTGAAGCGACAGGGAGGATCTATGGCTACACCTTC. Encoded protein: CSVEATGRIYGYTF.

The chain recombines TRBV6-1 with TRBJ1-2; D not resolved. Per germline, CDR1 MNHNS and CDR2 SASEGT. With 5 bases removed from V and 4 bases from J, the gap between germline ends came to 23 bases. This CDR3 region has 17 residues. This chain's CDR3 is CASSRGRTFRTGYGYTF. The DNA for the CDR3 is TGTGCCAGCAGTCGTGGGCGGACTTTCAGGACGGGCTATGGCTACACCTTC.

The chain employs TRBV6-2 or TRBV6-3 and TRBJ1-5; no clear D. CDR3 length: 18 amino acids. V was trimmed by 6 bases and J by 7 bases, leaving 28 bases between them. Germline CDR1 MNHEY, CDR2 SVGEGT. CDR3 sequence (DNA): TGTGCCAGCAGCCTCTCCATGCCGGGTTGGGTAGGTGGGCAGCCCCAGCATTTT. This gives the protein CASSLSMPGWVGGQPQHF.

The chain's CDR3 is CAWSRGNRNQPQHF. DNA of the CDR3: TGTGCCTGGAGCAGGGGGAATCGCAATCAGCCCCAGCATTTT. The chain uses TRBV30 and TRBJ1-5; TRBD1 aligns across 7 bases. The CDR3 loop spans 14 amino acids. After removal of 3 bases from V and 2 bases from J, the junction contained 4 bases not matched to a gene. The germline V gene encodes CDR1 GTSNPN and CDR2 SVGIG (reference sequence). The whole variable domain, filled in from reference TRBV30 and TRBJ1-5, reads SQTIHQWPATLVQPVGSPLSLECTVEGTSNPNLYWYRQAAGRGLQLLFYSVGIGQISSEVPQNLSASRPQDRQFILSSKKLLLSDSGFYLCAWSRGNRNQPQHFGDGTRLSIL.